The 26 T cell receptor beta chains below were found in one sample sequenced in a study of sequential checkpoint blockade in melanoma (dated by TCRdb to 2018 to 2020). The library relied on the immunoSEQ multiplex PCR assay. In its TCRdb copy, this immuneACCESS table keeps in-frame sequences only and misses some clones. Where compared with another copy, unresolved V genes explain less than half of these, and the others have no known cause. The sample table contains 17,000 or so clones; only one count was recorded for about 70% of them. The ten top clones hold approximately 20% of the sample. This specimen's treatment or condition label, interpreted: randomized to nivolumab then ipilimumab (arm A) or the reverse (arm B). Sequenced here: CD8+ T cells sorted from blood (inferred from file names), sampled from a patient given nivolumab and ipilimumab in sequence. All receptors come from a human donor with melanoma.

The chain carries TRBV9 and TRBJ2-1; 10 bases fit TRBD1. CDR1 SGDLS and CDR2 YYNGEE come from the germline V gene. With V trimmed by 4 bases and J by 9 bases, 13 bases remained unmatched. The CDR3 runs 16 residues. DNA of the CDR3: TGTGCCAGCAGCCCCCTAAAGGGACAGGGGCTTGGTGAGCAGTTCTTC. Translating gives CASSPLKGQGLGEQFF.

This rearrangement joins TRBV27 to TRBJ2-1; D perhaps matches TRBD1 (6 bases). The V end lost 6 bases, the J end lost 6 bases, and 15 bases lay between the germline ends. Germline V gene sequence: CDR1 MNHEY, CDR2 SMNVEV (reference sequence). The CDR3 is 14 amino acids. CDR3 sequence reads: CASSRGQSPNEQFF. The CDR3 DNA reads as TGTGCCAGCAGCCGGGGACAAAGTCCCAATGAGCAGTTCTTC.

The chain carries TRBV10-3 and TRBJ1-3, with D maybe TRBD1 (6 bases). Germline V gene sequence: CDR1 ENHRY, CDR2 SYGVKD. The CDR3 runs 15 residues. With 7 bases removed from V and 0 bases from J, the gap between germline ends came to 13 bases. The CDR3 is CAITKTGPSGNTIYF. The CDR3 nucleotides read TGTGCCATCACCAAGACAGGCCCCTCTGGAAACACCATATATTTT.

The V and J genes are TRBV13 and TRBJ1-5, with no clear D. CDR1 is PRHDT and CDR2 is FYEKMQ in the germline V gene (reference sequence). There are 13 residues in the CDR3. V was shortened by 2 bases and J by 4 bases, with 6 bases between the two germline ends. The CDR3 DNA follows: TGTGCCAGCAGCTTACTCGGGAATCAGCCCCAGCATTTT. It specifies CASSLLGNQPQHF.

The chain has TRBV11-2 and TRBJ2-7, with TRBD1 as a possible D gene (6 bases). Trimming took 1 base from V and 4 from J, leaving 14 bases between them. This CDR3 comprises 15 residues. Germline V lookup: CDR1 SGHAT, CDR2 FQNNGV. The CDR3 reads CASSLVPGHLYEQYV. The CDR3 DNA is TGTGCCAGCAGCTTAGTCCCGGGACACCTATACGAGCAGTACGTC.

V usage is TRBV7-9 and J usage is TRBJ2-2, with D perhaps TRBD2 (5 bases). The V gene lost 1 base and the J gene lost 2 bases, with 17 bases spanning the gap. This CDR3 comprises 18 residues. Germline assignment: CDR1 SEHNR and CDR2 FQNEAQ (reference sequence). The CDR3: CASSLVVSFGDNTGELFF. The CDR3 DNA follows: TGTGCCAGCAGCTTAGTAGTCAGTTTCGGGGATAACACCGGGGAGCTGTTTTTT.

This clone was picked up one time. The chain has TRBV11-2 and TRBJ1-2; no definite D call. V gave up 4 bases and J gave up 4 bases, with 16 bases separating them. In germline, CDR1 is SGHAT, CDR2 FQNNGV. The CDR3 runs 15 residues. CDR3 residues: CASSSPMDLSYGYTF. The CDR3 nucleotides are TGTGCCAGCAGCTCTCCGATGGACTTGTCCTATGGCTACACCTTC.

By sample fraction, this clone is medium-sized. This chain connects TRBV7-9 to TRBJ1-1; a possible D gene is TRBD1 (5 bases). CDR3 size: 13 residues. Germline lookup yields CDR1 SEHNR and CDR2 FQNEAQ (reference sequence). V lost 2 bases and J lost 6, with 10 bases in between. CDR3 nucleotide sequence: TGTGCCAGCAGCTTAAAGGGGCCGGCTGAAGCTTTCTTT. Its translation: CASSLKGPAEAFF.

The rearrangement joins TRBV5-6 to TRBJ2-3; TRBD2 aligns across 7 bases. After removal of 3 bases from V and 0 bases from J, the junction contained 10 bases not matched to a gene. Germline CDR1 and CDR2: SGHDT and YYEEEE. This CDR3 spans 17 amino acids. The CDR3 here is CASSSDGLGFSTDTQYF. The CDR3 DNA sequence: TGTGCCAGCAGCTCCGACGGACTAGGCTTTAGCACAGATACGCAGTATTTT.

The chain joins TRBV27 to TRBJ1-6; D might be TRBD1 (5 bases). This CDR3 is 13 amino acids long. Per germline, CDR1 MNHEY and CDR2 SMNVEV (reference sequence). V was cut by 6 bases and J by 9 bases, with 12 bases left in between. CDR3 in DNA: TGTGCCAGCAGGTCAGGGATTATTTCACCCCTCCACTTT. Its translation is CASRSGIISPLHF.

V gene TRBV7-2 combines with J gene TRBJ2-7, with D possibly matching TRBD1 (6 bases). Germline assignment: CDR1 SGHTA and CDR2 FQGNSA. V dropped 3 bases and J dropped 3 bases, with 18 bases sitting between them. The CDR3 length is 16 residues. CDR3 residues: CASSFTGLRGSYEQYV. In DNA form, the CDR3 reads TGTGCCAGCAGCTTCACCGGTCTCAGGGGAAGCTACGAGCAGTACGTC.

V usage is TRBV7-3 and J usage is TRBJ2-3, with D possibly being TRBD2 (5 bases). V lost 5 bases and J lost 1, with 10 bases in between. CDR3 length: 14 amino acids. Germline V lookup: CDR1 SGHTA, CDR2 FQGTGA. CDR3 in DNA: TGTGCCAGCAGCCCGGGGAGCGGCACAGATACGCAGTATTTT. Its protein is CASSPGSGTDTQYF.

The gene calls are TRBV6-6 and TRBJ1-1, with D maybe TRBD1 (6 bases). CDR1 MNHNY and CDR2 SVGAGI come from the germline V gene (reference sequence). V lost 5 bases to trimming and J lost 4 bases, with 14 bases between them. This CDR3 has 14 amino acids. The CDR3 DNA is TGTGCCAGCAGTCCGACAGGCCTCGTCACTGAAGCTTTCTTT. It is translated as CASSPTGLVTEAFF.

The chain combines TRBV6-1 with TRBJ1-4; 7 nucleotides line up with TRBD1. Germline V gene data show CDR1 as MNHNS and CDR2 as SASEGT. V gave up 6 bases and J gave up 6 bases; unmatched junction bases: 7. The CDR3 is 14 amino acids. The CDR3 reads CASRVLGTDEKLFF. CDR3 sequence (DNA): TGTGCCAGCAGAGTTCTTGGGACAGATGAAAAACTGTTTTTT.

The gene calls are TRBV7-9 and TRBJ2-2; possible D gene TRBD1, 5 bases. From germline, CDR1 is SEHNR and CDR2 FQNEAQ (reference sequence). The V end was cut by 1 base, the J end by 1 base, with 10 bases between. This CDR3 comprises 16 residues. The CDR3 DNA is TGTGCCAGCAGCTTAGGTATGGACATGAACACCGGGGAGCTGTTTTTT. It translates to CASSLGMDMNTGELFF.

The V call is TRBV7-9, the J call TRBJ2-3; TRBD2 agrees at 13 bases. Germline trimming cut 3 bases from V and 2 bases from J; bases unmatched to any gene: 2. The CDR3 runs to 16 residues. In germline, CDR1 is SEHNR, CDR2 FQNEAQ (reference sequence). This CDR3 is CASSLGTSGVTDTQYF. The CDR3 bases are TGTGCCAGCAGCTTGGGGACTAGCGGGGTCACAGATACGCAGTATTTT.

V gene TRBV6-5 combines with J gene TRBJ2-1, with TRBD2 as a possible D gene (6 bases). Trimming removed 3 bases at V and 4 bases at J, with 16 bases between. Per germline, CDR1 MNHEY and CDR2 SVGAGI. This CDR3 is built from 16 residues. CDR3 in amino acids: CASSYDPGGVYNEQFF. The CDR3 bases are TGTGCCAGCAGTTATGACCCCGGGGGTGTTTACAATGAGCAGTTCTTC.

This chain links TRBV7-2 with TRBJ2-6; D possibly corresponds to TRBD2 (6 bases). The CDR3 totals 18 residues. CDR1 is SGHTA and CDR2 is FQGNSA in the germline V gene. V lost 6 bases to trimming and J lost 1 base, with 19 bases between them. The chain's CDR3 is CASSYEGGVLSGANVLTF. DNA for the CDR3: TGTGCCAGCAGTTATGAGGGCGGGGTCTTATCTGGGGCCAACGTCCTGACTTTC. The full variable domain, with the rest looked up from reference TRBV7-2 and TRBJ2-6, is GAGVSQSPSNKVTEKGKDVELRCDPISGHTALYWYRQSLGQGLEFLIYFQGNSAPDKSGLPSDRFSAERTGGSVSTLTIQRTQQEDSAVYLCASSYEGGVLSGANVLTFGAGSRLTVL.

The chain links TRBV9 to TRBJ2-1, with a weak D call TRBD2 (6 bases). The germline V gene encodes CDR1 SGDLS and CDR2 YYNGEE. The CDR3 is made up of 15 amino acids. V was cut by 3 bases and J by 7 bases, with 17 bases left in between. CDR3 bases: TGTGCCAGCAGCGCCGCGACTAGTATTGTAAATGAGCAGTTCTTC. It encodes CASSAATSIVNEQFF. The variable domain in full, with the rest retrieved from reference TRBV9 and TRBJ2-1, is DSGVTQTPKHLITATGQRVTLRCSPRSGDLSVYWYQQSLDQGLQFLIQYYNGEERAKGNILERFSAQQFPDLHSELNLSSLELGDSALYFCASSAATSIVNEQFFGPGTRLTVL.

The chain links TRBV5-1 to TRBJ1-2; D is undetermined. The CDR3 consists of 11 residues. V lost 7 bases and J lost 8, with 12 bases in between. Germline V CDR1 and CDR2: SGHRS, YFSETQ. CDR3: CASLSASGYTF. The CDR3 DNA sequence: TGCGCCAGCCTAAGCGCCAGCGGCTACACCTTC. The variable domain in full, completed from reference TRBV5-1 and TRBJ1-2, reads KAGVTQTPRYLIKTRGQQVTLSCSPISGHRSVSWYQQTPGQGLQFLFEYFSETQRNKGNFPGRFSGRQFSNSRSEMNVSTLELGDSALYLCASLSASGYTFGSGTRLTVV.

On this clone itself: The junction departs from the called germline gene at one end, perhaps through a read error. CDR3 nucleotides: TGTGCCAGCAGCTTAACCCTATTAAGCTCACCCTTCCACTTT. This encodes CASSLTLLSSPFHF. The gene calls are TRBV7-8 and TRBJ1-6; unclear D gene. There are 14 residues in the CDR3. CDR1 and CDR2 (germline): SGHVS, FQNEAQ.

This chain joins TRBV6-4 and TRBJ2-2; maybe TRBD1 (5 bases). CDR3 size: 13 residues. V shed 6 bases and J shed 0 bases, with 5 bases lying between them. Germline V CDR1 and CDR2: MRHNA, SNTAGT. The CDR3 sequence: CASRQANTGELFF. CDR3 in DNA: TGTGCCAGCAGACAGGCGAACACCGGGGAGCTGTTTTTT.

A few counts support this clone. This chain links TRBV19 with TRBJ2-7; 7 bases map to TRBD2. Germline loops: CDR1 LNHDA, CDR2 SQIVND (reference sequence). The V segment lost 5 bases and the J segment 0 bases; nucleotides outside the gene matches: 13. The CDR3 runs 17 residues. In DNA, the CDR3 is TGTGCCAGTAGTGTGTTTGGTACCGGGGACTACTCCTACGAGCAGTACTTC. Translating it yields CASSVFGTGDYSYEQYF.

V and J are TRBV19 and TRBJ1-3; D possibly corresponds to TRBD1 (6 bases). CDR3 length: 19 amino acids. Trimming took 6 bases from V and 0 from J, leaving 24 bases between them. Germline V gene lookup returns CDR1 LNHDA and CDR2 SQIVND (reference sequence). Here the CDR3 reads CASRRGTKGTPFSGNTIYF. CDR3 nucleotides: TGTGCCAGTAGAAGGGGGACCAAGGGGACCCCGTTCTCTGGAAACACCATATATTTT.

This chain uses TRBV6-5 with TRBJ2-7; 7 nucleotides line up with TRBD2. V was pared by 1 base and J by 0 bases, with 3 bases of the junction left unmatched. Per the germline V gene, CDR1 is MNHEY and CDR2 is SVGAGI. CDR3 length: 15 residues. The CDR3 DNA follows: TGTGCCAGCAGTTACTTTACGGGAGGCTCCTACGAGCAGTACTTC. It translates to CASSYFTGGSYEQYF.

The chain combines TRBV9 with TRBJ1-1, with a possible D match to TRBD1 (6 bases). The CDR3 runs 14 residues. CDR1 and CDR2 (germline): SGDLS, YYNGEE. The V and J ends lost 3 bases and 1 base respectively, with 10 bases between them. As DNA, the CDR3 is TGTGCCAGCAGCGGGGGGACAAGGAACACTGAAGCTTTCTTT. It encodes CASSGGTRNTEAFF.